The subject of this entry is one T cell receptor beta chain. The CDR3 contains 14 residues. V lost 3 bases to trimming and J lost 6 bases; unmatched junction nucleotides: 3. Germline values: CDR1 LGHNA, CDR2 YSLEER. This entry belongs to a study of blood T cell repertoires in COVID-19. The data were produced by immunoSEQ multiplex PCR, yet TCRdb's version contains in-frame clones alone and is incomplete. The table records roughly 53,000 clones, roughly four fifths of them present only once. Sequenced material: peripheral blood. This sequence originates from a human donor in a cohort sampled during active COVID-19. This chain links TRBV4-3 with TRBJ2-5; 11 bases agree with TRBD2. CDR3 loop: CASSQTSGTKTQYF. In DNA form, the CDR3 reads TGCGCCAGCAGCCAGACTAGCGGGACAAAGACCCAGTACTTC.